This TCR beta chain was retrieved from a study of CD8+ T cells in alopecia areata. This clone was counted only a few times. Trimming removed 2 bases at V and 1 base at J, with 8 bases between. The CDR3 totals 13 residues. Germline lookup yields CDR1 GTSNPN and CDR2 SVGIG (reference sequence). Treatment specified: oral pan-JAK inhibitor, 5-10 mg twice daily. As the sequencing template, cDNA was produced by extracting RNA and reverse transcribing it. The method was immunoSEQ multiplex PCR; TCRdb's version includes in-frame clones alone and lacks a portion of them. Among around 270,000 clones listed, 58% were seen once.

The TCR originated in a human donor with alopecia areata. The input for sequencing was CD4+ T cells sorted from blood, taken at week 24, from a patient treated with tofacitinib. The chain has TRBV30 and TRBJ1-1; D is undetermined. This CDR3 is CAWSWQTNTEAFF. The DNA for the CDR3 is TGTGCCTGGAGTTGGCAGACGAACACTGAAGCTTTCTTT.